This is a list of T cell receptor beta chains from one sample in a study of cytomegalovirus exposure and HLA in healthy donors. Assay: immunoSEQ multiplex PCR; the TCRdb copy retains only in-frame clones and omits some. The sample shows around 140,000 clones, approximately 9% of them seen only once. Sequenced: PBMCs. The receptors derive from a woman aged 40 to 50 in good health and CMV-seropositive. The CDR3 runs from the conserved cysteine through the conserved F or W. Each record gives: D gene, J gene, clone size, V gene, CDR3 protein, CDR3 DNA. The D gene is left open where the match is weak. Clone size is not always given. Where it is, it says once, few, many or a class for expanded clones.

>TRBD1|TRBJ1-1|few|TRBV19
CASSPTGAPNTEAFF
TGTGCCAGTAGCCCGACAGGGGCCCCGAACACTGAAGCTTTCTTT
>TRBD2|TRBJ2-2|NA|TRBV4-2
CASSQDRASGVGELFF
TGTGCCAGCAGCCAAGATAGGGCAAGCGGGGTCGGGGAGCTGTTTTTT
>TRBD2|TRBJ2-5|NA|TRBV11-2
CASSSIAGEETQYF
TGTGCCAGCAGTTCGATAGCGGGGGAAGAGACCCAGTACTTC
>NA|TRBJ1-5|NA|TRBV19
CASSMKQGSNKPQHF
TGTGCCAGTAGTATGAAACAGGGAAGCAATAAGCCCCAGCATTTT
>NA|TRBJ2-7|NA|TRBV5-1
CASSLVPGGPYEQYF
TGCGCCAGCAGCTTGGTTCCGGGGGGCCCCTACGAGCAGTACTTC
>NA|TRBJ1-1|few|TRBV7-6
CASSRQNGGVFF
TGTGCCAGCAGCCGACAGAATGGTGGGGTTTTCTTT
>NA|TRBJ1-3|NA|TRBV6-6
CASSYSLNTIYF
TGTGCCAGCAGTTACTCCCTAAACACCATATATTTT
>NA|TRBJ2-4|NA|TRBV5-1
CASSLDRSGNIQYF
TGCGCCAGCAGCTTGGACAGGTCGGGAAACATTCAGTACTTC
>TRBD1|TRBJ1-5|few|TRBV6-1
CASSEGQGGQPQHF
TGTGCCAGCAGTGAGGGACAGGGTGGTCAGCCCCAGCATTTT
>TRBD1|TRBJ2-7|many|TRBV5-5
CASSRTGIPPQEQYF
TGTGCCAGCAGTAGGACAGGAATACCCCCACAGGAGCAGTACTTC
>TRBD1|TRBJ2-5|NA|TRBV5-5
CASSLGVTGTQETQYF
TGTGCCAGCAGCTTGGGCGTGACAGGGACCCAAGAGACCCAGTACTTC
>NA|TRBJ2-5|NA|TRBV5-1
CASSASPRGQETQYF
TGCGCCAGCAGCGCATCCCCTAGAGGACAAGAGACCCAGTACTTC
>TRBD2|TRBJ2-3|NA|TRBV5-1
CASSLGTSGATDTQYF
TGCGCCAGCAGCTTGGGGACTAGCGGGGCCACAGATACGCAGTATTTT
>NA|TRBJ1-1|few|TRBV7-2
CASSRYGQPTTEAFF
TGTGCCAGCAGCCGATATGGACAGCCCACTACTGAAGCTTTCTTT
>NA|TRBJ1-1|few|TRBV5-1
CASSLEGVYTEAFF
TGCGCCAGCAGCCTCGAAGGGGTCTACACTGAAGCTTTCTTT
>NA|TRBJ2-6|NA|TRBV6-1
CASNPTGANVLTF
TGTGCCAGCAATCCCACTGGGGCCAACGTCCTGACTTTC
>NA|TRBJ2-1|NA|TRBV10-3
CAISDSGNAGEQFF
TGTGCCATCAGTGATAGCGGAAACGCGGGTGAGCAGTTCTTC
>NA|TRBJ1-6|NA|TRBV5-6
CASSLGDSGLSSYNSPLHF
TGTGCCAGCAGCTTGGGGGACTCAGGGTTGTCCTCCTATAATTCACCCCTCCACTTT
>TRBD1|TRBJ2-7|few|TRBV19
CASRKTGGEQYF
TGTGCCAGTAGGAAGACAGGGGGCGAGCAGTACTTC
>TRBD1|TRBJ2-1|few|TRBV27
CASSLSRDRVYGEQFF
TGTGCCAGCAGTTTATCCCGGGACAGGGTATATGGTGAGCAGTTCTTC
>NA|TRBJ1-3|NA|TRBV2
CASSERGFSGNTIYF
TGTGCCAGCAGTGAAAGGGGTTTCTCTGGAAACACCATATATTTT
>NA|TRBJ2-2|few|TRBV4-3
CASSQEGVGHGGSGELFF
TGCGCCAGCAGCCAAGAGGGGGTCGGGCACGGAGGGTCCGGGGAGCTGTTTTTT
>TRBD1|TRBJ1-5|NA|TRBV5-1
CASSLATGGGMQPQHF
TGCGCCAGCAGCTTGGCTACAGGGGGAGGGATGCAGCCCCAGCATTTT
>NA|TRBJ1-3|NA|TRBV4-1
CASSQDRGSGNTIYF
TGCGCCAGCAGCCAAGACAGGGGATCTGGAAACACCATATATTTT
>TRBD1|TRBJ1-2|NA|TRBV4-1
CASSRLDRGDYGYTF
TGCGCCAGCAGCCGCCTGGACAGGGGCGATTATGGCTACACCTTC
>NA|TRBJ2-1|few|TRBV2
CASSPDWGGKDEQFF
TGTGCCAGCAGTCCCGATTGGGGGGGCAAGGATGAGCAGTTCTTC
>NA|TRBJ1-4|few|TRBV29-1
CSVVQGEEKLFF
TGCAGCGTTGTACAGGGCGAAGAAAAACTGTTTTTT
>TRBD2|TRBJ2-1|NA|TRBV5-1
CASSELAAHYNEQFF
TGCGCCAGCAGCGAACTAGCGGCACACTACAATGAGCAGTTCTTC
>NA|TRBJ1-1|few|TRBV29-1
CSAYRDPNTEAFF
TGCAGCGCTTACCGGGATCCGAACACTGAAGCTTTCTTT
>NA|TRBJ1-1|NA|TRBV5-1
CASSVQVSGTEAFF
TGCGCCAGCAGCGTACAGGTCTCGGGCACTGAAGCTTTCTTT
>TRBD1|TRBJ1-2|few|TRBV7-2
CASSPPPTGGLRSGYTF
TGTGCCAGCAGCCCTCCCCCGACAGGGGGGCTCCGGAGTGGCTACACCTTC
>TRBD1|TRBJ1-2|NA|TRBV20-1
CSATGQGANTF
TGCAGTGCTACAGGACAGGGGGCTAACACCTTC
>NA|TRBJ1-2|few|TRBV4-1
CASSHTDRNYGYTF
TGCGCCAGCAGCCACACGGACAGAAACTATGGCTACACCTTC
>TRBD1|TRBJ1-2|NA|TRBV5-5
CASSITGGGSYGYTF
TGTGCCAGCAGCATAACAGGGGGCGGGAGCTATGGCTACACCTTC
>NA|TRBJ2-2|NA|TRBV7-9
CASSRGQNTGELFF
TGTGCCAGCAGCCGCGGACAGAACACCGGGGAGCTGTTTTTT
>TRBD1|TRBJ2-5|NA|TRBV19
CASSMLGDRLQETQYF
TGTGCCAGTAGTATGTTAGGGGACAGACTCCAAGAGACCCAGTACTTC
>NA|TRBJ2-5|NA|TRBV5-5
CASSHDRQETQYF
TGTGCCAGCAGCCATGACAGACAAGAGACCCAGTACTTC
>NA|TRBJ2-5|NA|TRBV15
CATSRKTGSEIETQYF
TGTGCCACCAGCCGTAAAACGGGGAGTGAGATAGAGACCCAGTACTTC
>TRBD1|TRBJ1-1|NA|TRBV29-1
CSVEDRGQGASAFF
TGCAGCGTTGAAGATCGCGGACAGGGCGCTTCAGCTTTCTTT
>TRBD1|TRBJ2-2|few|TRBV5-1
CASSLGPRQGDTGELFF
TGCGCCAGCAGCTTGGGCCCGAGACAGGGTGACACCGGGGAGCTGTTTTTT
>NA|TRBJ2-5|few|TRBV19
CASSISPRETQYF
TGTGCCAGTAGTATAAGTCCGAGAGAGACCCAGTACTTC
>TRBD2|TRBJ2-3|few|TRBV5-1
CASRDRGGSTDTQYF
TGCGCCAGCAGAGATCGGGGGGGTAGCACAGATACGCAGTATTTT
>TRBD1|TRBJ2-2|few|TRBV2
CASSLDRDTGELFF
TGTGCCAGCAGTTTGGACAGGGACACCGGGGAGCTGTTTTTT
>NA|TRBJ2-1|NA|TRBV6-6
CATSPLGQGYPEQFF
TGTGCCACCTCGCCTCTGGGTCAGGGGTATCCTGAGCAGTTCTTC
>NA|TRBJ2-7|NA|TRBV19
CASSPRQVGTITLRYF
TGTGCCAGTAGTCCAAGACAGGTTGGAACTATTACGTTGCGGTACTTC